Listed here are 8 T cell receptor beta chains from one sample, sequenced in a study of OX40 agonist ivuxolimab in advanced cancers. Assay used: immunoSEQ multiplex PCR; TCRdb lists only in-frame clones, some missing. The sample carries 40,000 to 45,000 clones, just under 95% recorded once. Sequences were derived from CD4+ or CD8+ T cells sorted from blood, sampled in a trial of the OX40 agonist ivuxolimab. The receptor source for this set is an adult with an advanced solid tumor such as melanoma, head and neck, liver or kidney cancer.

This chain uses TRBV27 with TRBJ1-1; TRBD1 is a possible D gene (6 bases). The V end lost 0 bases, the J end lost 0 bases, and 17 bases lay between the germline ends. Germline CDR1 reads MNHEY; CDR2 reads SMNVEV (reference sequence). The CDR3 loop spans 18 amino acids. CDR3 sequence (DNA): TGTGCCAGCAGTTTATCCACCAGTTGGGGGGCCATGAACACTGAAGCTTTCTTT. Its translation is CASSLSTSWGAMNTEAFF.

J is TRBJ2-1 and V is TRBV7-9; no firm D call. V was cut by 1 base and J by 6 bases, with 7 bases left in between. This CDR3 contains 13 residues. The germline V gene has CDR1 SEHNR and CDR2 FQNEAQ (reference sequence). The CDR3 spells CASSLGSGNEQFF. DNA of the CDR3: TGTGCCAGCAGCTTAGGTTCAGGCAATGAGCAGTTCTTC.

The chain joins TRBV7-9 to TRBJ1-4; no firm D call. The ends were cut back, 5 bases at V and 6 bases at J, with 16 bases in the middle. Germline lookup yields CDR1 SEHNR and CDR2 FQNEAQ (reference sequence). The CDR3 spans 15 residues. The CDR3 sequence is CASSSKGQLDEKLFF. The CDR3 DNA sequence: TGTGCCAGCAGCAGTAAGGGCCAGCTGGATGAAAAACTGTTTTTT.

This clone was picked up one time. The chain employs TRBV19 and TRBJ2-5; 11 nucleotides align to TRBD2. In germline, CDR1 is LNHDA, CDR2 SQIVND (reference sequence). CDR3 size: 15 residues. Unmatched junction bases numbered 5, after V lost 3 bases and J lost 5 bases. The CDR3 sequence is CASSMSLAGGETQYF. DNA for the CDR3: TGTGCCAGTAGTATGTCCCTAGCGGGAGGCGAGACCCAGTACTTC.

The chain links TRBV5-1 to TRBJ1-6, with D perhaps TRBD1 (6 bases). Trimming took off 0 bases at V and 13 bases at J, with 17 bases between the two ends. The CDR3 spans 15 residues. Germline lookup yields CDR1 SGHRS and CDR2 YFSETQ. CDR3 nucleotides: TGCGCCAGCAGCTTGGGGACTGAAGACAGGCAGCCCCTCCACTTT. It codes for CASSLGTEDRQPLHF.

This chain links TRBV9 with TRBJ2-7; the D call may be TRBD1 or TRBD2 (7 bases each). V was pared by 4 bases and J by 1 base, with 12 bases between. The germline gives CDR1 SGDLS, CDR2 YYNGEE. The CDR3 has 14 residues. This chain's CDR3 is CASSPQGGSYEQYF. CDR3 sequence (DNA): TGTGCCAGCAGCCCGCAGGGGGGGTCCTACGAGCAGTACTTC.

The J gene is TRBJ2-7, the V gene TRBV4-3; 7 bases are shared with TRBD2. This CDR3 comprises 18 residues. CDR1 and CDR2 (germline): LGHNA, YSLEER. V was clipped by 1 base and J by 5 bases; unmatched bases: 17. The CDR3, as DNA: TGCGCCAGCAGCCAAGGACGGGAGGAAGCGGCACCTCCGGACGAGCAGTACTTC. Protein product: CASSQGREEAAPPDEQYF.

The V gene is TRBV27, the J gene TRBJ2-7; D remains unclear. Per germline, CDR1 MNHEY and CDR2 SMNVEV (reference sequence). CDR3 size: 13 residues. Trimming removed 4 bases from V and 2 bases from J, with 9 bases in between. The CDR3 loop is CASSYRVAYEQYF. The CDR3 nucleotides are TGTGCCAGCAGTTACCGGGTTGCCTACGAGCAGTACTTC.